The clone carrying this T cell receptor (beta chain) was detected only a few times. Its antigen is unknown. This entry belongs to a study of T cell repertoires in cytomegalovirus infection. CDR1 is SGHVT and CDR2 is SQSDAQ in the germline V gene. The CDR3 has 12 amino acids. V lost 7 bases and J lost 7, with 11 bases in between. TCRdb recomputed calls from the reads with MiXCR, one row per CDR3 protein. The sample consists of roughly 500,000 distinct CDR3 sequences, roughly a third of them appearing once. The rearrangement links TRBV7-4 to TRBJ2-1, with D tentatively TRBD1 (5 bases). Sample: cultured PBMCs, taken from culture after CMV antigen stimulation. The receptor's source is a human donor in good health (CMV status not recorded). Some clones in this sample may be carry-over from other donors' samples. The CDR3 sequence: CASTQQVNEQFF. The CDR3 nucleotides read TGTGCCAGCACCCAACAGGTGAATGAGCAGTTCTTC.